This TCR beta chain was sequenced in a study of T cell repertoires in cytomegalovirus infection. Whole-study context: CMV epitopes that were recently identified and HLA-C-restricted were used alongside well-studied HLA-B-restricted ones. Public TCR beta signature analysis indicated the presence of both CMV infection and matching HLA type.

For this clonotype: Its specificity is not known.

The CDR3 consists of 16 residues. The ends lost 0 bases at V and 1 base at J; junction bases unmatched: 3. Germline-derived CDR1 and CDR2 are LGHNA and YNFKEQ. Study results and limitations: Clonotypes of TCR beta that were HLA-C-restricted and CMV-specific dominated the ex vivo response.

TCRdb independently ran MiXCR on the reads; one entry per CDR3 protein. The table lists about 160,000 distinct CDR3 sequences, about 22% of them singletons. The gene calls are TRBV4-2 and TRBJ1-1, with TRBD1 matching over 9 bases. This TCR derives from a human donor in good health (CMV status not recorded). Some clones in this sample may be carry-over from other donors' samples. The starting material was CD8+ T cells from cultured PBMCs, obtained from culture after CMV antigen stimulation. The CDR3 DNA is TGTGCCAGCAGCCAAGATAACAGGGGGCCGAACACTGAAGCTTTCTTT. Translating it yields CASSQDNRGPNTEAFF.